These T cell receptor beta chains were read from a single sample in a study of identical twins. In TCRdb, the 5' RACE reads were re-called with MiXCR into one record per CDR3 protein. The profile shows 750,000 to 950,000 distinct CDR3 sequences, over 9% of them singletons. The sample was also linked to a second study, of yellow fever vaccine responses in identical twins.

Sequencing input: PBMCs. These receptors originate from a woman aged 18 to 35 in good health. Each CDR3 is given with its conserved first and last residue. A D gene is named only where the DNA matches it firmly. Only part of the rows carry a size: once, few, many, or a class if the clone is expanded.

TRBV27	many	TRBJ2-7	-	TGTGCCAGCAGACGGGATAGACATAACGGTTACGAGCAGTACTTC	CASRRDRHNGYEQYF
TRBV25-1	few	TRBJ1-6	-	TGTGCCAGCAGTGAGCTCCTTAGCTCCTATAATTCACCCCTCCACTTT	CASSELLSSYNSPLHF
TRBV24-1	few	TRBJ1-2	-	TGTGCCACCAGTGATAGGGGAACCGGTGGCTACACCTTC	CATSDRGTGGYTF
TRBV10-3	once	TRBJ2-1	-	TGTGCCATCAGTGAGCAGGATGAGCAGTTCTTC	CAISEQDEQFF
TRBV5-1	-	TRBJ2-1	TRBD2	TGCGCCAGCAGCTGGTCGGGACTAGATTACAATGAGCAGTTCTTC	CASSWSGLDYNEQFF
TRBV27	-	TRBJ2-1	TRBD2	TGTGCCAGCAGGATACCGGGACTAGCGGGTGGAAGCAATGAGCAGTTCTTC	CASRIPGLAGGSNEQFF
TRBV5-1	-	TRBJ2-2	-	TGCGCCAGCAGCCCGGGGGACGTAAACACCGGGGAGCTGTTTTTT	CASSPGDVNTGELFF
TRBV5-1	few	TRBJ2-5	-	TGCGCCAGCAGCTTGTTTGGGGGGAGCGCAGAGACCCAGTACTTC	CASSLFGGSAETQYF
TRBV20-1	-	TRBJ1-6	TRBD1	TGCAGTGTCACCGGGACAGCAAATTCACCCCTCCACTTT	CSVTGTANSPLHF
TRBV20-1	-	TRBJ2-3	-	TGCAGTGCTAGTATTTTTGCGGGGGCCTCTAACACAGATACGCAGTATTTT	CSASIFAGASNTDTQYF
TRBV20-1	-	TRBJ1-1	-	TGCAGTGCTAGAGATCGTAACCTACCAGCTTTCTTT	CSARDRNLPAFF
TRBV20-1	few	TRBJ2-4	TRBD2	TGCAGTGCTACCTTGGGGACTAGCGGGAGGCGGGCCAAAAACATTCAGTACTTC	CSATLGTSGRRAKNIQYF
TRBV4-1	few	TRBJ2-5	TRBD2	TGCGCCAGCAGCCAAGTATCGGGGGGGCCGGAGACCCAGTACTTC	CASSQVSGGPETQYF
TRBV9	many	TRBJ2-5	TRBD1	TGTGCCAGCAGCCCACCTCCGGGGACAGGGGGAAGAGAGACCCAGTACTTC	CASSPPPGTGGRETQYF
TRBV5-1	few	TRBJ2-7	TRBD2	TGCGCCAGCAGCTTTGGCGGGAGGAACTACGAGCAGTACTTC	CASSFGGRNYEQYF
TRBV9	-	TRBJ2-6	TRBD2	TGTGCCAGCAGCGTGCTAGCGGGGTCGGGGGCCAACGTCCTGACTTTC	CASSVLAGSGANVLTF